This T cell receptor beta chain appears in the sequencing data of a study of T cell changes during pregnancy in multiple sclerosis. Profiling relied on immunoSEQ multiplex PCR, and the TCRdb table lists in-frame clones only, not all of them. Counted here are tens of thousands of clones, 80% to 90% occurring once; the ten biggest clones make up roughly 0.5%. The CDR3 runs to 12 residues. Per the germline V gene, CDR1 is SGHAT and CDR2 is FQNNGV. Trimming removed 3 bases from V and 6 bases from J, with 8 bases in between. This sequence originates from a female donor with multiple sclerosis, enrolled in a pregnancy study. The source was CD4+ T cells from peripheral blood mononuclear cells, collected in the first trimester of pregnancy. This sequence joins TRBV11-2 and TRBJ1-2; D is perhaps TRBD1 (5 bases). The CDR3 DNA reads TGTGCCAGCAGCTTCTCGGGGGATGGCTACACCTTC. Protein product: CASSFSGDGYTF.